This T cell receptor (beta chain) was recovered during a study of OX40 agonist ivuxolimab in advanced cancers. Some background on the complete study: Ivuxolimab was an agonistic, fully human IgG2 monoclonal antibody directed against OX40 (CD134), a costimulatory receptor. Intravenous ivuxolimab was administered to patients every 2 weeks at six dose levels: 0.01, 0.1, 0.3, 1.5, 3 and 10 mg/kg. Of the approximately 50 patients in dose escalation, around 20 had hepatocellular carcinoma, about 15 had melanoma, 9 had renal cell carcinoma and 9 had head and neck cancer. In the dose-escalation cohort, more than 75% of patients were male, and the mean age was approximately 60 years, with a range of 23 to 79. Prior anti-PD-1, anti-PD-L1 or anti-CTLA-4 therapy was permitted, and checkpoint inhibitors had been received by roughly two fifths of dose-escalation patients. Partial responses were achieved by three dose-escalation patients, of whom one had hepatocellular carcinoma and two had cutaneous melanoma. The point of sequencing TCRbeta in the periphery was to test whether ivuxolimab changed TCR sequence diversity and drove clonal T-cell expansion. The paper reports the monotherapy dose-escalation portion (N of about 54 patients) of the phase I ivuxolimab trial. What the research found in general, with its limitations: The antigen specificity of the clonally expanded peripheral T cells was not determined. After ivuxolimab, CD8+ T cells had more expanded clones than CD4+ T cells on average. Low levels of normalized T-cell clonal expansion were also seen in some patients who did not respond. In partial responders in the 0.1-3.0 mg/kg groups, normalized peripheral clonal expansion was found to be among the lowest, especially among CD8+ T cells. At doses of 0.1 to 3.0 mg/kg, clonal expansion of both CD4+ and CD8+ blood T cells was observed from baseline to week 6.

The trial excluded patients who had a history of autoimmune disease or were on systemic immunosuppression. Peripheral blood for TCR sequencing was collected from all dose cohorts at baseline, on cycle 4 day 1, and on cycle 7 day 1. The samples were taken from a phase I, first-in-human, multicenter, open-label dose-escalation trial of ivuxolimab. Adults with locally advanced or metastatic melanoma, renal cell, hepatocellular, or head and neck squamous cell carcinoma were enrolled in the trial. Before TCR sequencing, CD4+ and CD8+ T cells were separately sorted from peripheral blood. There are 11 amino acids in the CDR3, from cysteine to phenylalanine inclusive. Of the read, only the CDR3 DNA is kept; its 33 bases are in frame from base 1. The V end gives up 4 bases and the J end 3 bases, leaving 0 bases in the junction not matched to a gene. CDR1 is given as DFQATT and CDR2 as SNEGSKA, both from the germline V gene (reference sequence).

Genomic DNA was isolated from the sorted cells so that the TCRbeta CDR3 region could be sequenced. The immunoSEQ Assay was used for sequencing of TCRbeta CDR3 regions. TCRdb took over this immuneACCESS table, retaining in-frame rearrangements with V and J assigned. Such tables are incomplete; in checked studies, under half of the missing clones stem from an unresolved V gene, and the remainder is unexplained. The sample table shows tens of thousands of clones, and 65% to 85% are seen once. Roughly 7% of the sample rests with the top ten. With regard to this clone: Which antigen it targets is not known. Base qualities are not at hand, and no much larger clone is one base apart.

The clonotype was recovered from an adult with an advanced solid tumor such as melanoma, head and neck, liver or kidney cancer. The source was CD4+ or CD8+ T cells sorted from blood, collected in a trial of the OX40 agonist ivuxolimab. The rearrangement joined TRBV20-1 to TRBJ2-7, and 7 junction bases match TRBD1. The CDR3 is CSATGGYEQYF. The nucleotide sequence reads as follows: TGCAGTGCTACAGGGGGCTACGAGCAGTACTTC.